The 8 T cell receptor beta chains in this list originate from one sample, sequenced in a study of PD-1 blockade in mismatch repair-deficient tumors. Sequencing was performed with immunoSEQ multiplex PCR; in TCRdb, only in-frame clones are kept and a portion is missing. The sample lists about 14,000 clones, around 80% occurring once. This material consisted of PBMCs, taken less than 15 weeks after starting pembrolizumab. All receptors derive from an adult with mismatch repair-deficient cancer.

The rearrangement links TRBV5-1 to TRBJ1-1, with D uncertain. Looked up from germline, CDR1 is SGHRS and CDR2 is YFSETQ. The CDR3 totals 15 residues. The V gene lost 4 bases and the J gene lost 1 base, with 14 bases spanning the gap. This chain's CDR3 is CASSLVGEGNTEAFF. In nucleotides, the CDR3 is TGCGCCAGCAGCCTTGTCGGGGAGGGGAACACTGAAGCTTTCTTT.

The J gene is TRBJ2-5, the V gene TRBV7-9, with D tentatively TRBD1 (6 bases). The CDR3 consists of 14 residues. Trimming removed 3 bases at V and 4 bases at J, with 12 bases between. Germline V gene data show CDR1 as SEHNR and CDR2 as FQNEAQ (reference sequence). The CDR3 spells CASSFAGVPETQYF. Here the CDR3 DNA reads TGTGCCAGCAGCTTTGCAGGGGTTCCAGAGACCCAGTACTTC.

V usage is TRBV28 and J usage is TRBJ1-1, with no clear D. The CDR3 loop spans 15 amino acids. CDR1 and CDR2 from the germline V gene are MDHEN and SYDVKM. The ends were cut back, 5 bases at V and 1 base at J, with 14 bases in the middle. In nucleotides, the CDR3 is TGTGCCAGCAGTCTCTATATGACACGGAACACTGAAGCTTTCTTT. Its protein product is CASSLYMTRNTEAFF. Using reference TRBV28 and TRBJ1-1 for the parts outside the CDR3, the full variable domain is DVKVTQSSRYLVKRTGEKVFLECVQDMDHENMFWYRQDPGLGLRLIYFSYDVKMKEKGDIPEGYSVSREKKERFSLILESASTNQTSMYLCASSLYMTRNTEAFFGQGTRLTVV.

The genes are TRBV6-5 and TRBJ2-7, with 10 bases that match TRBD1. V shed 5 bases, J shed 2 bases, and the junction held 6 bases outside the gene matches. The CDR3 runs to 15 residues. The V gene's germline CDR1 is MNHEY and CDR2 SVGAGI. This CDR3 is CASSIRQGAPYEQYF. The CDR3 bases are TGTGCCAGCAGTATACGACAGGGGGCCCCCTACGAGCAGTACTTC.

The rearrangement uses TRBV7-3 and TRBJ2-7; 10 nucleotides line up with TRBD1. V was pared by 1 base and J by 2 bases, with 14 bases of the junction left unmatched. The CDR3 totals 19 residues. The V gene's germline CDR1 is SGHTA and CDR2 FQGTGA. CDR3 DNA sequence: TGTGCCAGCAGCTTAATGGTGTCCAGGGACAGGGGAAGGACCTACGAGCAGTACTTC. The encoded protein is CASSLMVSRDRGRTYEQYF.

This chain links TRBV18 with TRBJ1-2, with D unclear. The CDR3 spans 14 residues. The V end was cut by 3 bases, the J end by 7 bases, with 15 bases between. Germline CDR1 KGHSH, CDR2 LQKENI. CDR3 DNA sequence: TGTGCCAGCTCACCTACTCCTGCGTCGGTTGGCTACACCTTC. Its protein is CASSPTPASVGYTF. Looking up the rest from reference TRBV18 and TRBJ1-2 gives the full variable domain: NAGVMQNPRHLVRRRGQEARLRCSPMKGHSHVYWYRQLPEEGLKFMVYLQKENIIDESGMPKERFSAEFPKEGPSILRIQQVVRGDSAAYFCASSPTPASVGYTFGSGTRLTVV.

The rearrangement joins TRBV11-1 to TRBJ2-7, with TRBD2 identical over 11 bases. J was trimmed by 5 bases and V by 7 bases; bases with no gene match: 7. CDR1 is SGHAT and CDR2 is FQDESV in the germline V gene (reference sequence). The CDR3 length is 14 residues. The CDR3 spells CASTTSGSYHEQYF. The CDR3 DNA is TGTGCCAGCACCACTAGCGGGAGTTACCACGAGCAGTACTTC.

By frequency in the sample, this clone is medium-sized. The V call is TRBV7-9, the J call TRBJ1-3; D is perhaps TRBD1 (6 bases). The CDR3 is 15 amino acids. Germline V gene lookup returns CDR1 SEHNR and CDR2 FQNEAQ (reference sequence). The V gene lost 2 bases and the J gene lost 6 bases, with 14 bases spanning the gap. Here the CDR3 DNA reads TGTGCCAGCAGCTTAACCCAGGGGTTAGCAAACACCATATATTTT. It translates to CASSLTQGLANTIYF.